These T cell receptor beta chains were read from a single sample in a study of CD8 T cells in Susac syndrome. TCRdb recomputed calls from the immunoSEQ multiplex PCR reads with MiXCR, one row per CDR3 protein. The data contain roughly 150,000 distinct CDR3 sequences, approximately 92% of them singletons. Specimen: CD4+ T cells from PBMCs. These receptors were taken from a human donor in good health. Both conserved end residues are part of each CDR3. D genes are given only for firm matches. For some rows the clone size is stated as once, few or many, or as a class when expanded; others skip it.

d_gene: TRBD2; v_gene: TRBV19; j_gene: TRBJ2-7; abundance: .; CDR3aa: CASSILAGDYYEQYF; CDR3nt: TGTGCCAGTAGTATCCTAGCGGGGGATTACTACGAGCAGTACTTC
d_gene: .; v_gene: TRBV6-4; j_gene: TRBJ2-2; abundance: .; CDR3aa: CASRRTATNTGELFF; CDR3nt: TGTGCCAGCAGAAGGACGGCAACGAACACCGGGGAGCTGTTTTTT
d_gene: TRBD2; v_gene: TRBV5-1; j_gene: TRBJ2-5; abundance: once; CDR3aa: CASNPSSGAKETQYF; CDR3nt: TGCGCCAGCAATCCCTCCAGCGGGGCCAAAGAGACCCAGTACTTC
d_gene: .; v_gene: TRBV5-6; j_gene: TRBJ1-1; abundance: .; CDR3aa: CASSPRTGLEAFF; CDR3nt: TGTGCCAGCAGCCCCCGTACAGGCCTTGAAGCTTTCTTT
d_gene: .; v_gene: TRBV29-1; j_gene: TRBJ1-4; abundance: .; CDR3aa: CSVGTGSEKLFF; CDR3nt: TGCAGCGTTGGAACAGGGAGTGAAAAACTGTTTTTT
d_gene: .; v_gene: TRBV9; j_gene: TRBJ1-2; abundance: .; CDR3aa: CASSVGILSGYTF; CDR3nt: TGTGCCAGCAGCGTAGGAATCTTGTCCGGCTACACCTTC
d_gene: TRBD1; v_gene: TRBV6-5; j_gene: TRBJ1-3; abundance: once; CDR3aa: CASSYLGQESTIYF; CDR3nt: TGTGCCAGCAGTTACCTCGGACAGGAATCCACCATATATTTT
d_gene: TRBD1; v_gene: TRBV18; j_gene: TRBJ1-1; abundance: .; CDR3aa: CASSFGQGTATEAFF; CDR3nt: TGTGCCAGCTCCTTTGGACAGGGTACGGCCACTGAAGCTTTCTTT
d_gene: .; v_gene: TRBV20-1; j_gene: TRBJ2-1; abundance: .; CDR3aa: CSARVARAITNEQFF; CDR3nt: TGCAGTGCTAGAGTGGCCAGGGCCATAACAAATGAGCAGTTCTTC
d_gene: TRBD1; v_gene: TRBV10-3; j_gene: TRBJ1-2; abundance: .; CDR3aa: CAAQQQGNYGYTF; CDR3nt: TGTGCCGCCCAGCAACAGGGGAACTATGGCTACACCTTC
d_gene: TRBD1; v_gene: TRBV12-3/TRBV12-4; j_gene: TRBJ2-7; abundance: .; CDR3aa: CASTRDRVGNEQYF; CDR3nt: TGTGCCAGCACCAGGGACAGGGTTGGCAACGAGCAGTACTTC
d_gene: TRBD1; v_gene: TRBV5-1; j_gene: TRBJ1-2; abundance: .; CDR3aa: CASSPEDRGLVYGYTF; CDR3nt: TGCGCCAGCAGCCCGGAAGACAGGGGGCTCGTCTATGGCTACACCTTC
d_gene: .; v_gene: TRBV23-1; j_gene: TRBJ1-3; abundance: .; CDR3aa: CARTQQVLSGNTIYF; CDR3nt: TGCGCCAGGACCCAACAGGTCCTCTCTGGAAACACCATATATTTT
d_gene: .; v_gene: TRBV5-1; j_gene: TRBJ1-1; abundance: once; CDR3aa: CASSLGILNTEAFF; CDR3nt: TGCGCCAGCAGCTTGGGAATACTGAACACTGAAGCTTTCTTT
d_gene: TRBD1; v_gene: TRBV29-1; j_gene: TRBJ1-1; abundance: .; CDR3aa: CSVKPGQGVRGAFF; CDR3nt: TGCAGCGTAAAACCGGGACAGGGTGTAAGAGGAGCTTTCTTT
d_gene: .; v_gene: TRBV19; j_gene: TRBJ2-7; abundance: .; CDR3aa: CASSLRTDIYEQYF; CDR3nt: TGTGCCAGTAGTCTCAGAACGGACATCTACGAGCAGTACTTC
d_gene: TRBD1; v_gene: TRBV29-1; j_gene: TRBJ2-3; abundance: .; CDR3aa: CSVDQGPDRVTTDTQYF; CDR3nt: TGCAGCGTTGACCAGGGGCCTGACAGGGTGACTACAGATACGCAGTATTTT
d_gene: TRBD1; v_gene: TRBV30; j_gene: TRBJ1-5; abundance: .; CDR3aa: CAWSSADRGQPQHF; CDR3nt: TGTGCCTGGAGTTCAGCCGACAGGGGTCAGCCCCAGCATTTT
d_gene: .; v_gene: TRBV5-1; j_gene: TRBJ2-1; abundance: .; CDR3aa: CASGYSSSYNEQFF; CDR3nt: TGCGCCAGCGGTTACTCGAGCTCCTACAATGAGCAGTTCTTC
d_gene: .; v_gene: TRBV5-1; j_gene: TRBJ2-7; abundance: .; CDR3aa: CASSIGGRYEQYF; CDR3nt: TGCGCCAGCAGCATCGGGGGCCGCTACGAGCAGTACTTC
d_gene: .; v_gene: TRBV20-1; j_gene: TRBJ1-1; abundance: once; CDR3aa: CSASAGRNTEAFF; CDR3nt: TGCAGTGCTAGTGCAGGAAGGAACACTGAAGCTTTCTTT
d_gene: .; v_gene: TRBV9; j_gene: TRBJ1-1; abundance: .; CDR3aa: CASSVAVGAGGTEAFF; CDR3nt: TGTGCCAGCAGCGTAGCGGTGGGGGCCGGGGGCACTGAAGCTTTCTTT
d_gene: TRBD1; v_gene: TRBV29-1; j_gene: TRBJ2-5; abundance: .; CDR3aa: CSVEFPWGSRDRGQETQYF; CDR3nt: TGCAGCGTTGAATTCCCCTGGGGTTCCCGGGACAGGGGCCAAGAGACCCAGTACTTC
d_gene: .; v_gene: TRBV28; j_gene: TRBJ2-2; abundance: .; CDR3aa: CASSERSWGELFF; CDR3nt: TGTGCCAGCAGTGAGAGGAGCTGGGGGGAGCTGTTTTTT
d_gene: TRBD1; v_gene: TRBV18; j_gene: TRBJ2-3; abundance: .; CDR3aa: CASSRSLQGADTQYF; CDR3nt: TGTGCCAGCTCCCGCTCCTTACAGGGGGCAGATACGCAGTATTTT
d_gene: .; v_gene: TRBV12-3/TRBV12-4; j_gene: TRBJ2-3; abundance: .; CDR3aa: CASSLELARTDTQYF; CDR3nt: TGTGCCAGCAGTTTAGAGCTAGCTCGTACAGATACGCAGTATTTT
d_gene: .; v_gene: TRBV29-1; j_gene: TRBJ2-7; abundance: .; CDR3aa: CSVSEAPNEQYF; CDR3nt: TGCAGCGTTTCTGAAGCCCCTAACGAGCAGTACTTC
d_gene: .; v_gene: TRBV30; j_gene: TRBJ2-3; abundance: .; CDR3aa: CAWSVQASDTQYF; CDR3nt: TGTGCCTGGAGTGTGCAGGCGTCAGATACGCAGTATTTT
d_gene: TRBD1; v_gene: TRBV7-2; j_gene: TRBJ1-1; abundance: .; CDR3aa: CASSLTSTGRNTEAFF; CDR3nt: TGTGCCAGCAGCCTCACCTCGACAGGGCGGAACACTGAAGCTTTCTTT
d_gene: TRBD1; v_gene: TRBV5-1; j_gene: TRBJ2-5; abundance: .; CDR3aa: CASSTGAVGETQYF; CDR3nt: TGCGCCAGCAGCACAGGGGCAGTAGGTGAGACCCAGTACTTC
d_gene: TRBD2; v_gene: TRBV29-1; j_gene: TRBJ2-3; abundance: once; CDR3aa: CSAGLALTADTQYF; CDR3nt: TGCAGCGCGGGACTAGCTCTCACCGCAGATACGCAGTATTTT
d_gene: TRBD1; v_gene: TRBV7-6; j_gene: TRBJ2-5; abundance: .; CDR3aa: CASSPGQVVGAQYF; CDR3nt: TGTGCCAGCAGCCCGGGACAGGTGGTCGGGGCCCAGTACTTC
d_gene: .; v_gene: TRBV6-5; j_gene: TRBJ1-1; abundance: .; CDR3aa: CASSSRGMGEAFF; CDR3nt: TGTGCCAGCAGTTCCCGAGGGATGGGTGAAGCTTTCTTT
d_gene: TRBD1; v_gene: TRBV18; j_gene: TRBJ1-1; abundance: few; CDR3aa: CASSPGQGIAEAFF; CDR3nt: TGTGCCAGCTCACCGGGACAGGGGATTGCTGAAGCTTTCTTT
d_gene: TRBD1; v_gene: TRBV7-9; j_gene: TRBJ1-2; abundance: .; CDR3aa: CASSRQGYNYGYTF; CDR3nt: TGTGCCAGCTCCCGACAGGGGTACAACTATGGCTACACCTTC
d_gene: .; v_gene: TRBV5-1; j_gene: TRBJ2-5; abundance: .; CDR3aa: CASSFTSPTETQYF; CDR3nt: TGCGCCAGCAGCTTCACTAGCCCTACGGAGACCCAGTACTTC
d_gene: .; v_gene: TRBV29-1; j_gene: TRBJ2-5; abundance: .; CDR3aa: CSVRGISETQYF; CDR3nt: TGCAGCGTTCGAGGGATATCAGAGACCCAGTACTTC
d_gene: .; v_gene: TRBV16; j_gene: TRBJ2-1; abundance: .; CDR3aa: CASSHLGNEQFF; CDR3nt: TGTGCCAGCAGCCATTTAGGTAATGAGCAGTTCTTC
d_gene: TRBD1; v_gene: TRBV29-1; j_gene: TRBJ2-2; abundance: .; CDR3aa: CSVGTVSANTGELFF; CDR3nt: TGCAGCGTCGGGACAGTCAGCGCGAACACCGGGGAGCTGTTTTTT
d_gene: .; v_gene: TRBV19; j_gene: TRBJ1-5; abundance: .; CDR3aa: CASSMVGLGQPQHF; CDR3nt: TGTGCCAGTAGTATGGTGGGGTTGGGGCAGCCCCAGCATTTT
d_gene: .; v_gene: TRBV10-2; j_gene: TRBJ1-5; abundance: once; CDR3aa: CASSGSGSQPQHF; CDR3nt: TGCGCCAGCAGTGGGTCAGGGAGCCAGCCCCAGCATTTT
d_gene: TRBD1; v_gene: TRBV7-6; j_gene: TRBJ1-4; abundance: .; CDR3aa: CASSDVPGQGSTNEKLFF; CDR3nt: TGTGCCAGCAGCGACGTCCCGGGACAGGGATCAACTAATGAAAAACTGTTTTTT
d_gene: .; v_gene: TRBV7-6; j_gene: TRBJ2-3; abundance: .; CDR3aa: CASSLGVWDTQYF; CDR3nt: TGTGCCAGCAGCTTAGGGGTGTGGGATACGCAGTATTTT
d_gene: .; v_gene: TRBV19; j_gene: TRBJ2-1; abundance: .; CDR3aa: CASHSHSSYNEQFF; CDR3nt: TGTGCCAGTCACTCGCACAGCTCCTACAATGAGCAGTTCTTC
d_gene: .; v_gene: TRBV11-2; j_gene: TRBJ2-1; abundance: .; CDR3aa: CASSAPLNEQFF; CDR3nt: TGTGCCAGCAGCGCTCCCTTGAATGAGCAGTTCTTC
d_gene: .; v_gene: TRBV30; j_gene: TRBJ1-3; abundance: .; CDR3aa: CAWSVPNTIYF; CDR3nt: TGTGCCTGGAGTGTACCAAACACCATATATTTT
d_gene: .; v_gene: TRBV20-1; j_gene: TRBJ1-1; abundance: .; CDR3aa: CSARTLHEMPEAFF; CDR3nt: TGCAGTGCTAGAACTCTCCACGAGATGCCTGAAGCTTTCTTT
d_gene: .; v_gene: TRBV7-3; j_gene: TRBJ1-1; abundance: once; CDR3aa: CASSLTGKGNTEAFF; CDR3nt: TGTGCCAGCAGCTTAACTGGGAAAGGGAACACTGAAGCTTTCTTT
d_gene: .; v_gene: TRBV5-6; j_gene: TRBJ2-1; abundance: .; CDR3aa: CASSRHNEQFF; CDR3nt: TGTGCCAGCAGTCGACACAATGAGCAGTTCTTC
d_gene: .; v_gene: TRBV5-6; j_gene: TRBJ2-3; abundance: .; CDR3aa: CASSRIGRTSTDTQYF; CDR3nt: TGTGCCAGCAGCCGAATCGGACGGACTAGCACAGATACGCAGTATTTT
d_gene: .; v_gene: TRBV7-2; j_gene: TRBJ1-6; abundance: .; CDR3aa: CASSRSTGTSPLHF; CDR3nt: TGTGCCAGCAGCCGATCCACAGGGACCTCACCCCTCCACTTT
d_gene: TRBD1; v_gene: TRBV6-4; j_gene: TRBJ2-3; abundance: .; CDR3aa: CASRPQGASTDTQYF; CDR3nt: TGTGCCAGCAGACCCCAGGGGGCCTCCACAGATACGCAGTATTTT
d_gene: TRBD2; v_gene: TRBV7-8; j_gene: TRBJ2-3; abundance: .; CDR3aa: CASSYGGRGVSDTQYF; CDR3nt: TGTGCCAGCAGCTACGGTGGGCGGGGGGTTTCAGATACGCAGTATTTT
d_gene: .; v_gene: TRBV20-1; j_gene: TRBJ1-1; abundance: .; CDR3aa: CSARDQQGGWEAFF; CDR3nt: TGCAGTGCTAGAGATCAGCAGGGAGGGTGGGAAGCTTTCTTT
d_gene: .; v_gene: TRBV7-9; j_gene: TRBJ2-1; abundance: .; CDR3aa: CASSSPLGGDPLNEQFF; CDR3nt: TGTGCCAGCAGCTCGCCCCTCGGCGGGGACCCCCTGAATGAGCAGTTCTTC
d_gene: .; v_gene: TRBV29-1; j_gene: TRBJ1-5; abundance: .; CDR3aa: CSVVQGGSNQPQHF; CDR3nt: TGCAGCGTCGTACAGGGAGGGAGCAATCAGCCCCAGCATTTT
d_gene: .; v_gene: TRBV28; j_gene: TRBJ2-5; abundance: .; CDR3aa: CASTGGKIQETQYF; CDR3nt: TGTGCCAGCACCGGGGGAAAGATCCAAGAGACCCAGTACTTC